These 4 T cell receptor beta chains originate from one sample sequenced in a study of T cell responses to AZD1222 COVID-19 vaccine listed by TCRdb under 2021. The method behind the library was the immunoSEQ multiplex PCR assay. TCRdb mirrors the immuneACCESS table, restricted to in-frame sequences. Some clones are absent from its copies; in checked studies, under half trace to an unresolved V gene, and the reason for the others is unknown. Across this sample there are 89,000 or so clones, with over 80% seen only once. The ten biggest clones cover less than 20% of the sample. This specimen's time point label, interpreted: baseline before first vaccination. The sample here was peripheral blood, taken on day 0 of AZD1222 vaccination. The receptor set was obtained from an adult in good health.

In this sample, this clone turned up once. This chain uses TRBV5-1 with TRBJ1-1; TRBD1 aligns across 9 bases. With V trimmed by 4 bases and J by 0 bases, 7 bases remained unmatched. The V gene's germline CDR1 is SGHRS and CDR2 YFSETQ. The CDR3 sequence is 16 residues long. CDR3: CASSPWTGEVNTEAFF. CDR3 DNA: TGCGCCAGCAGCCCCTGGACAGGGGAAGTGAACACTGAAGCTTTCTTT.

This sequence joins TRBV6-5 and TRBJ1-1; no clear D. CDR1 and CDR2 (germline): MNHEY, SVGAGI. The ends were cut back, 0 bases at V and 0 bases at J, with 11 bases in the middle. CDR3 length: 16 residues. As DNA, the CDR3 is TGTGCCAGCAGTTACTCAGGGTTCCCTATGAACACTGAAGCTTTCTTT. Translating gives CASSYSGFPMNTEAFF.

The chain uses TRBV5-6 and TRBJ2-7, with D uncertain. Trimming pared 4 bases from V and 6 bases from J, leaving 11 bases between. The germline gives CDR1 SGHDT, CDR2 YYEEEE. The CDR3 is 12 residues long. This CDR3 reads CASSLYGFEQYF. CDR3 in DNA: TGTGCCAGCAGCCTGTACGGGTTCGAGCAGTACTTC.

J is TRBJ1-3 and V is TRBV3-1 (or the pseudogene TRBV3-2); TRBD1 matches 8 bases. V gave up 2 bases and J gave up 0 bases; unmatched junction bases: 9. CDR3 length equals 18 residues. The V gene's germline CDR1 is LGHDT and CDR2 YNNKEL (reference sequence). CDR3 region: CASSQRRTGRNSGNTIYF. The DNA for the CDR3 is TGTGCCAGCAGCCAACGTCGGACAGGGAGAAACTCTGGAAACACCATATATTTT.